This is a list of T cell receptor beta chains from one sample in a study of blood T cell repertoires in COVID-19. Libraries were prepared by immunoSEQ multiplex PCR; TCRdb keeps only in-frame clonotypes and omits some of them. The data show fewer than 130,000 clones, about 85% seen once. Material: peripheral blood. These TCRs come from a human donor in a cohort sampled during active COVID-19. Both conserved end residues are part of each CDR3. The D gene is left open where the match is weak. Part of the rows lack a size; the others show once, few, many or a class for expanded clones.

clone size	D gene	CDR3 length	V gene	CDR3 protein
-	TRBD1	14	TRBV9	CASSTGQGATEAFF
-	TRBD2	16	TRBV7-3	CASSLRAGGYTDTQYF
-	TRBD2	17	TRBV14	CASSQDPSGRRTDTQYF
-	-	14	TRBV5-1	CASSLADTSYEQYF
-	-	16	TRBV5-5	CASSPFERTGANVLTF
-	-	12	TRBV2	CASGGTGNEQFF
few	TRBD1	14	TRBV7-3	CASSLGTGEGQAFF
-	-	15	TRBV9	CASSVVGGTYNEQFF
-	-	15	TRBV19	CASSVLLGGAGELFF
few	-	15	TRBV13	CASSLGQGWNQPQHF
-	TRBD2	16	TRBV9	CASSRTSGGSRDTQYF
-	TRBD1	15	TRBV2	CASNREGASNQPQHF
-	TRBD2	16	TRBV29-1	CSVEDLRARLAHEQFF
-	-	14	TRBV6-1	CASSEAERHHEQYF
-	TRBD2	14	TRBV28	CATSGSGRTDTQYF
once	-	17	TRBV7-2	CASSLADTGYSNQPQHF
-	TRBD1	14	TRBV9	CASSTGGQGNGYTF
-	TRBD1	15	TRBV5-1	CASSRTGARAEPQHF
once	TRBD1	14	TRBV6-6	CASRTRDRAHTIYF
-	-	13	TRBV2	CASKRTLNYEQYF
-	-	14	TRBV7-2	CASRSASLNTEAFF
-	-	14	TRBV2	CASSRDKNTGELFF
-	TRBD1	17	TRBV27	CASSRRRDRALGETQYF
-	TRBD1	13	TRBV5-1	CASSSNRGTEAFF
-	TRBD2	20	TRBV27	CASSFFRFAPDSGRAWKQFF
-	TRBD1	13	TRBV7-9	CASSLGTGGGYTF
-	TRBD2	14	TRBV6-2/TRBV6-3	CASSYGREQYEQYF
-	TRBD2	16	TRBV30	CAWSAKGLADYNEQFF
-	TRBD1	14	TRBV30	CAWSGGGPLYGYTF
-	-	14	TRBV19	CASNGGTSYNEQFF
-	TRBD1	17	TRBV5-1	CASSLGDRDYSNQPQHF
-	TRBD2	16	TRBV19	CASRDLAGGTGNEQFF